Detailed here is one T cell receptor (beta chain). These data originate in a study of PD-1 and CTLA-4 blockade in melanoma. Produced via immunoSEQ multiplex PCR; TCRdb's table is partial and in-frame only. The data show roughly 30,000 clones, around 93% seen once. CDR3 length: 13 amino acids. The chain recombines TRBV21-1 with TRBJ1-1. TRBV21-1 is a known pseudogene. Sequenced material: CD8+ T cells from peripheral blood, taken from a patient given anti-PD-1 treatment. This receptor was obtained from a human donor with melanoma. The CDR3 DNA follows: TGTGCCAGCAGCAAGTACCGGGACTCACGGTCTTTCTTT. This encodes CASSKYRDSRSFF.